This TCR beta chain came from a study of post-analysis software for immune sequencing data. Overall study findings and caveats: Five or six TRBV segments, TRBV5-6, TRBV5-1 and TRBV20-1 among them, were found more frequent in patients than controls. Strong same-batch co-clustering of samples appeared with F measure clustering.

Unique molecular identifiers were carried by the TCR beta cDNA libraries. One entry per CDR3 protein results from TCRdb running MiXCR on the PCR reads. This sample has approximately 360,000 distinct CDR3 sequences, with approximately 38% found just once. The CDR3 has 15 amino acids. Germline CDR1 and CDR2: MRHNA and SNTAGT. Trimming took 2 bases from V and 6 from J; bases not matched to a gene: 6. This clonotype has just a few counts. Its antigen is undetermined. The receptor comes from a girl aged 5-17 years with multiple sclerosis. This rearrangement joins TRBV6-4 to TRBJ2-1, with 8 bases that match TRBD1. Source material: blood. In DNA form, the CDR3 reads TGTGCCAGCAGTGACCGGAGACAGGGGATCAATGAGCAGTTCTTC. Protein product: CASSDRRQGINEQFF.